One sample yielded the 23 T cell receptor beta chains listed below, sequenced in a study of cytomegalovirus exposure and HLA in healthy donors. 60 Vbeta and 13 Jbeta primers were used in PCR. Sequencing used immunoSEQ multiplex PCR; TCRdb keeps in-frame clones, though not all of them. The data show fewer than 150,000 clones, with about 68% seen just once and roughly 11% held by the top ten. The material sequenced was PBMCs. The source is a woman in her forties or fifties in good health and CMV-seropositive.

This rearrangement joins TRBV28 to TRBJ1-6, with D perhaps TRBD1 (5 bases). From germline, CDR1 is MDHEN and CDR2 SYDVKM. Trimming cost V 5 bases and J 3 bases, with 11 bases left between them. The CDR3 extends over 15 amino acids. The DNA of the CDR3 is TGTGCCAGCAGTCCCCAGGGAAACTATAATTCACCCCTCCACTTT. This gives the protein CASSPQGNYNSPLHF.

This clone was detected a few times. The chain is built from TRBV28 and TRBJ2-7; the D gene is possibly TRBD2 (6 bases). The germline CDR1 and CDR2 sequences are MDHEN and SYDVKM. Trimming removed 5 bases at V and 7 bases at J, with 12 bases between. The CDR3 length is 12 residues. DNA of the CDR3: TGTGCCAGCAGTATCCCTAGCGAGGAGCAGTACTTC. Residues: CASSIPSEEQYF. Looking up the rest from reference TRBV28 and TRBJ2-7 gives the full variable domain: DVKVTQSSRYLVKRTGEKVFLECVQDMDHENMFWYRQDPGLGLRLIYFSYDVKMKEKGDIPEGYSVSREKKERFSLILESASTNQTSMYLCASSIPSEEQYFGPGTRLTVT.

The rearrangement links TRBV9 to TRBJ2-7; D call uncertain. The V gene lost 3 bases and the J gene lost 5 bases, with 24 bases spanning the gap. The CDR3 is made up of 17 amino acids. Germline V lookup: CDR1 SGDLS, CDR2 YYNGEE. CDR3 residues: CASSADITTTLKDEQYF. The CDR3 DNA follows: TGTGCCAGCAGCGCCGACATAACGACAACCCTAAAAGACGAGCAGTACTTC.

CDR3 coding DNA: TGCGCCAGCAGGGGTCCTGTACCGGGACAGGGGAACTATGGCTACACCTTC. It specifies CASRGPVPGQGNYGYTF. The chain is built from TRBV10-2 and TRBJ1-2; TRBD1 agrees at 10 bases. Germline lookup yields CDR1 WSHSY and CDR2 SAAADI. The CDR3 sequence is 17 residues long. The trim removed 6 bases at V and 2 bases at J, leaving 12 bases unmatched.

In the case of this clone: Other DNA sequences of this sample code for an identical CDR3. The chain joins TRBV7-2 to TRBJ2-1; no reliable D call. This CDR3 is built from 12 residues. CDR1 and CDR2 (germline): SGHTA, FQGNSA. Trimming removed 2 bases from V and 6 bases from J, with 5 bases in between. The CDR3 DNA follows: TGTGCCAGCAGCTTAAGCTCCAATGAGCAGTTCTTC. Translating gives CASSLSSNEQFF.

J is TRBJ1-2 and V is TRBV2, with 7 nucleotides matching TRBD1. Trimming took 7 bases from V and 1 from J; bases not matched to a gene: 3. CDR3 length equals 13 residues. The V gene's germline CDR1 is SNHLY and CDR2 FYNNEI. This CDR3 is CASTGQLNYGYTF. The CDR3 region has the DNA TGTGCCAGCACGGGACAGCTTAACTATGGCTACACCTTC.

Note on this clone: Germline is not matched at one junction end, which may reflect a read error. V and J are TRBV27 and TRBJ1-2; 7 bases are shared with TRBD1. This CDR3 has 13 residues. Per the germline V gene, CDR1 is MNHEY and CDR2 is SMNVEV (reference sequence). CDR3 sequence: CAGRKTGSDGYTF. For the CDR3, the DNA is TGTGCCGGCAGGAAGACAGGGTCCGATGGCTACACCTTC.

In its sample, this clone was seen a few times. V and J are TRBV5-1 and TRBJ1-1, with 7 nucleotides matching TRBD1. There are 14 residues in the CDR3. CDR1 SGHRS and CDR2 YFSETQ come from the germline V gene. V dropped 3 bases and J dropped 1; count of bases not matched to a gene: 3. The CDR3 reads CASSSGQPNTEAFF. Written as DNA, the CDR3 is TGCGCCAGCAGCTCGGGACAGCCGAACACTGAAGCTTTCTTT.

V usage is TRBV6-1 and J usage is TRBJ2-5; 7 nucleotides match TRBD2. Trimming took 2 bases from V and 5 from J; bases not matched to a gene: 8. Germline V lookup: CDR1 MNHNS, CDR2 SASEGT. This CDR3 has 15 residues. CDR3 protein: CASSEWRGYQETQYF. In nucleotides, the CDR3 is TGTGCCAGCAGTGAATGGCGGGGGTATCAGGAGACCCAGTACTTC.

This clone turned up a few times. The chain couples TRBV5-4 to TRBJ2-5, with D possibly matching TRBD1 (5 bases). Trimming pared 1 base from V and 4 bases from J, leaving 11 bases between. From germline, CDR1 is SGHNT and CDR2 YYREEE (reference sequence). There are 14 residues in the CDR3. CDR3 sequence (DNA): TGTGCCAGCAGCTTGCAGGGTCCGCGAGAGACCCAGTACTTC. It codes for CASSLQGPRETQYF.

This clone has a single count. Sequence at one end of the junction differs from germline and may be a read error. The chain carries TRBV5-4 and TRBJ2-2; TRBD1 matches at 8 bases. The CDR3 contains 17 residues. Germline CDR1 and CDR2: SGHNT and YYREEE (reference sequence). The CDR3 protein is CASRLGPQTGDTGELFF. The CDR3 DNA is TGTGCCAGCAGGTTGGGGCCCCAGACAGGGGACACCGGGGAGCTGTTTTTT.

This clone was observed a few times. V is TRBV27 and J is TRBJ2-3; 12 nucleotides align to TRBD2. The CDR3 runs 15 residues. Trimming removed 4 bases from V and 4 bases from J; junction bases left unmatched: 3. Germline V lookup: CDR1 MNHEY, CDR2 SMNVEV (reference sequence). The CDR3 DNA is TGTGCCAGCAGTTCTCGACTAGCGGGAGCAGATACGCAGTATTTT. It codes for CASSSRLAGADTQYF.

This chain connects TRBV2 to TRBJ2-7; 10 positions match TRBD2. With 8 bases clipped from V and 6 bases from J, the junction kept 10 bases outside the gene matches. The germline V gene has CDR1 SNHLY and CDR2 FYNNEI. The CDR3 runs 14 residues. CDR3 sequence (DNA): TGTGCCAGCCGAGAGGTAGCGGGGGGTGCCGAGCAGTACTTC. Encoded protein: CASREVAGGAEQYF.

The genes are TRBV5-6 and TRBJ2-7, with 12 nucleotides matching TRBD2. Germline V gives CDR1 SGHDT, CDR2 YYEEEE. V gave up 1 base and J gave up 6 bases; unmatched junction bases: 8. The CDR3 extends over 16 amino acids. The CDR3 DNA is TGTGCCAGCAGCTTGCTACTAGCGGGAGGCGTGGGCGAGCAGTACTTC. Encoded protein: CASSLLLAGGVGEQYF.

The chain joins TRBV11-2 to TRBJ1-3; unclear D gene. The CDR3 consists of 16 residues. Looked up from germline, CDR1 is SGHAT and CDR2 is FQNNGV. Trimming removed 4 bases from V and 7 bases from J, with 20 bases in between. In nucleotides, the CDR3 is TGTGCCAGCAGCTGGACTGGCCTCGATGAATGGAACACCATATATTTT. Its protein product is CASSWTGLDEWNTIYF.

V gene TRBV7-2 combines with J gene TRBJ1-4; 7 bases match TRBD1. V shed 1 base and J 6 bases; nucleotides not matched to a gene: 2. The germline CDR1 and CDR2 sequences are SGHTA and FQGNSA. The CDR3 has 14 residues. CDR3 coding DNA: TGTGCCAGCAGCTTAGACAGGGGTGATGAAAAACTGTTTTTT. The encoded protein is CASSLDRGDEKLFF. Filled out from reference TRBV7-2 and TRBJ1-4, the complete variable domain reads GAGVSQSPSNKVTEKGKDVELRCDPISGHTALYWYRQSLGQGLEFLIYFQGNSAPDKSGLPSDRFSAERTGGSVSTLTIQRTQQEDSAVYLCASSLDRGDEKLFFGSGTQLSVL.

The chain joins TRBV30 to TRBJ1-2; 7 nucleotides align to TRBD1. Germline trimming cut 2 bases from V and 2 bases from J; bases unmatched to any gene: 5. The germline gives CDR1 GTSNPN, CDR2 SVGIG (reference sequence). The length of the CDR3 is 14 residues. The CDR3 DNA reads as TGTGCCTGGAGTCGACAGGGTTTGAACTATGGCTACACCTTC. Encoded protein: CAWSRQGLNYGYTF.

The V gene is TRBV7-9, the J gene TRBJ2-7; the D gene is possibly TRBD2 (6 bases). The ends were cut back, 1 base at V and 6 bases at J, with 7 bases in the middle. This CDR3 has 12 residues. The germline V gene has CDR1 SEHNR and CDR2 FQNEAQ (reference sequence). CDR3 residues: CASSLDGSEQYF. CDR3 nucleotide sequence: TGTGCCAGCAGCTTAGACGGGAGCGAGCAGTACTTC.

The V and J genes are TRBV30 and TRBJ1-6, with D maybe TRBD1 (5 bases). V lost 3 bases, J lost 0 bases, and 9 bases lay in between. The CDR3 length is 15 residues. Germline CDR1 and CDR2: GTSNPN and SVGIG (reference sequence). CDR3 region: CAWSDGGSYNSPLHF. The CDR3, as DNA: TGTGCCTGGAGCGACGGGGGCTCCTATAATTCACCCCTCCACTTT.

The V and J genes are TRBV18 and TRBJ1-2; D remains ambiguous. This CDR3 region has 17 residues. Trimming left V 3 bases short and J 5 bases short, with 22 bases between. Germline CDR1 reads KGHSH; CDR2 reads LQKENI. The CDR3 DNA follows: TGTGCCAGCTCACCTCTAAGGATACCTGGAGGGAGGTATGGCTACACCTTC. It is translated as CASSPLRIPGGRYGYTF.

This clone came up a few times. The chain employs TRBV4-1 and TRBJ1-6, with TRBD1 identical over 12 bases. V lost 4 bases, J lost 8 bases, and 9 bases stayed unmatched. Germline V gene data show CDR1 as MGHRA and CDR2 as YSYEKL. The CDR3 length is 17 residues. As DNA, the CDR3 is TGCGCCAGCAGCCGGGGGACAGGGGGCCGGTGGGATTCACCCCTCCACTTT. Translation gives CASSRGTGGRWDSPLHF.

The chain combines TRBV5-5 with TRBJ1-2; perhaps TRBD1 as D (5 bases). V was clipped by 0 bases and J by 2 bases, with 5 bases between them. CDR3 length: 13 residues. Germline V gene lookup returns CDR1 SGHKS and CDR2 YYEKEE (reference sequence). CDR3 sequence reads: CASSLAGNYGYTF. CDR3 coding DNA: TGTGCCAGCAGCTTGGCAGGGAACTATGGCTACACCTTC.

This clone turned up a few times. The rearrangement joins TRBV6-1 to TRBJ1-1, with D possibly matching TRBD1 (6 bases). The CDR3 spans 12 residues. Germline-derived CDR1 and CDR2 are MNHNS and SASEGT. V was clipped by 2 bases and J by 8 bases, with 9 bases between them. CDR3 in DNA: TGTGCCAGCAGTGAAATGAGGGGGGAAGCTTTCTTT. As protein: CASSEMRGEAFF.